The 6 T cell receptor beta chains below were found in one sample sequenced in a study of monozygotic twins with inflammatory bowel disease. One entry per CDR3 protein, without DNA, is what TCRdb gives after re-calling the 5' RACE reads. Its clone listing holds approximately 340,000 distinct CDR3 sequences. The sample was blood. The receptors shown here come from a human donor with ulcerative colitis or Crohn's disease, or a healthy co-twin of an affected twin (not recorded which).

The V and J genes are TRBV5-5 and TRBJ2-1; as DNA is missing, the TRBD1 call by TCRdb cannot be tested. This CDR3 spans 15 amino acids. Germline V CDR1 and CDR2: SGHKS, YYEKEE (reference sequence). This CDR3 is CASSLGMGVYNEQFF.

This chain links TRBV5-1 with TRBJ2-3; as DNA is missing, the TRBD2 call by TCRdb cannot be tested. The CDR3 is made up of 15 amino acids. Germline values: CDR1 SGHRS, CDR2 YFSETQ. CDR3 loop: CASSLSARTTDTQYF.

The gene calls are TRBV5-6 and TRBJ1-5. Looked up from germline, CDR1 is SGHDT and CDR2 is YYEEEE. The CDR3 covers 14 residues. The CDR3 region is CASSLQMVRQPQHF.

This rearrangement joins TRBV5-1 to TRBJ1-6. Germline V gives CDR1 SGHRS, CDR2 YFSETQ. The CDR3 length is 14 residues. This CDR3 is CASSLETGGSPLHF. The full variable domain, completed using reference TRBV5-1 and TRBJ1-6, is KAGVTQTPRYLIKTRGQQVTLSCSPISGHRSVSWYQQTPGQGLQFLFEYFSETQRNKGNFPGRFSGRQFSNSRSEMNVSTLELGDSALYLCASSLETGGSPLHFGNGTRLTVT.

The V and J genes are TRBV7-6 and TRBJ2-2; TCRdb's D gene call, TRBD2, goes unchecked for lack of DNA. Germline lookup yields CDR1 SGHVS and CDR2 FNYEAQ. The CDR3 is made up of 16 amino acids. The CDR3 spells CASTPLARRETGELFF.

The chain is built from TRBV28 and TRBJ2-3; the TRBD1 assignment by TCRdb is unverifiable without DNA. Germline CDR1 and CDR2: MDHEN and SYDVKM. This CDR3 has 13 residues. The CDR3 sequence: CASRSGALDTQYF.